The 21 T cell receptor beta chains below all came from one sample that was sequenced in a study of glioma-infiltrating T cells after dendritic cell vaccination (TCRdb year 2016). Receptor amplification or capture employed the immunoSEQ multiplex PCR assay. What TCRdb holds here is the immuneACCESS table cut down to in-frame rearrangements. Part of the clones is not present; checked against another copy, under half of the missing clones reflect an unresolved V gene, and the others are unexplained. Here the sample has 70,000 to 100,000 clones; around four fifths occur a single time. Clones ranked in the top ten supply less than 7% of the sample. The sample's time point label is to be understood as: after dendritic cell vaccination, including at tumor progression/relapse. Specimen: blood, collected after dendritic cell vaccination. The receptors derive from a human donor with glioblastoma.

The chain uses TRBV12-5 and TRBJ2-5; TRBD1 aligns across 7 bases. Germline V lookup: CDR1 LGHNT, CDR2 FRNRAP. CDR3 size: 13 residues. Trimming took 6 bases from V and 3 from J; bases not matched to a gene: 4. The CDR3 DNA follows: TGTGCTAGTGGGTCCGGGACAGAAGAGACCCAGTACTTC. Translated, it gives CASGSGTEETQYF. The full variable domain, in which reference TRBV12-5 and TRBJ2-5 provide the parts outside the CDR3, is DARVTQTPRHKVTEMGQEVTMRCQPILGHNTVFWYRQTMMQGLELLAYFRNRAPLDDSGMPKDRFSAEMPDATLATLKIQPSEPRDSAVYFCASGSGTEETQYFGPGTRLLVL.

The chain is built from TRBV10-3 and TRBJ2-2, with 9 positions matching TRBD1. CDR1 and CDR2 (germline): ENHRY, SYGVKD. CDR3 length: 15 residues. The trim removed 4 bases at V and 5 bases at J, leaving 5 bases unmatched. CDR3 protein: CAISAGQGGTGELFF. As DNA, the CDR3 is TGTGCCATCAGTGCGGGACAGGGCGGGACCGGGGAGCTGTTTTTT.

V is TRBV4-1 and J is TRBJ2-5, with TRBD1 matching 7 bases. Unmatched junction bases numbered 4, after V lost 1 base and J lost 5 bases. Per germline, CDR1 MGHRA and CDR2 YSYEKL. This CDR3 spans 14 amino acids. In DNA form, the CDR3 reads TGCGCCAGCAGCCAAGGTCTCAGGGGGGAGACCCAGTACTTC. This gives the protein CASSQGLRGETQYF.

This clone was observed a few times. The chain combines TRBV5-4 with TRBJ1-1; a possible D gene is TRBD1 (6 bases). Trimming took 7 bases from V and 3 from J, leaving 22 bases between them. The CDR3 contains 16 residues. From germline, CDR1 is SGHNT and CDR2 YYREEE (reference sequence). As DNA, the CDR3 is TGTGCCAGCTGGGGGGGGGTACAGGGCGGGTACACTGAAGCTTTCTTT. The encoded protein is CASWGGVQGGYTEAFF.

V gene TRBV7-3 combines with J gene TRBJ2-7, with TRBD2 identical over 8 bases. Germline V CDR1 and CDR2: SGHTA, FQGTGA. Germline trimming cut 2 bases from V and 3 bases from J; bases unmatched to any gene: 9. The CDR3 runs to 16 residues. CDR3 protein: CASSLDGGGLGYEQYF. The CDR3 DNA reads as TGTGCCAGCAGCTTAGACGGGGGGGGGCTCGGCTACGAGCAGTACTTC.

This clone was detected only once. This CDR3 is CASSIRGEDTEAFF. The CDR3, as DNA: TGTGCCAGCAGCATCCGGGGGGAGGACACTGAAGCTTTCTTT. This sequence joins TRBV7-3 and TRBJ1-1; tentative D call: TRBD1 (5 bases). The CDR3 consists of 14 residues. The V and J ends lost 5 bases and 3 bases respectively, with 13 bases between them. Germline values: CDR1 SGHTA, CDR2 FQGTGA.

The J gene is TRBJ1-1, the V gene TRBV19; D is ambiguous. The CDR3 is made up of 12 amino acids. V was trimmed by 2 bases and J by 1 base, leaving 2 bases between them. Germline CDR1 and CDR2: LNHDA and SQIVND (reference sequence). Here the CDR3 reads CASSIQNTEAFF. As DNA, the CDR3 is TGTGCCAGTAGTATACAGAACACTGAAGCTTTCTTT. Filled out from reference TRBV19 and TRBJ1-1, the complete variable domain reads DGGITQSPKYLFRKEGQNVTLSCEQNLNHDAMYWYRQDPGQGLRLIYYSQIVNDFQKGDIAEGYSVSREKKESFPLTVTSAQKNPTAFYLCASSIQNTEAFFGQGTRLTVV.

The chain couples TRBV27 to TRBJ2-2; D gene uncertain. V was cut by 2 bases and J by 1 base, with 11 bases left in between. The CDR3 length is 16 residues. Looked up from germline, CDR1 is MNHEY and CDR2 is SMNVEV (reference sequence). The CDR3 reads CASSLGRVRNTGELFF. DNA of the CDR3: TGTGCCAGCAGTTTAGGCCGGGTCAGGAACACCGGGGAGCTGTTTTTT.

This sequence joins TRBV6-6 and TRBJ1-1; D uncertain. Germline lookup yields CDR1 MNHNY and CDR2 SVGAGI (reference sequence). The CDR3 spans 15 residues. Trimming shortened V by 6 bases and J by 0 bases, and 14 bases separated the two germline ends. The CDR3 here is CASSPFQSMNTEAFF. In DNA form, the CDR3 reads TGTGCCAGCAGCCCTTTTCAGTCCATGAACACTGAAGCTTTCTTT.

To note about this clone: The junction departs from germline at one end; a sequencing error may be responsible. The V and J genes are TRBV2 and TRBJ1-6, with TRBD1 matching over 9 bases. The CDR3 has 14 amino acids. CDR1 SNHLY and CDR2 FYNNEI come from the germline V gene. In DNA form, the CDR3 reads TGTGCCAGCAGGGAAGGGACAGGGAATTCACCCCTCCACTTT. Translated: CASREGTGNSPLHF. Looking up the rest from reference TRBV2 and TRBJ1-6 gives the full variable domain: EPEVTQTPSHQVTQMGQEVILRCVPISNHLYFYWYRQILGQKVEFLVSFYNNEISEKSEIFDDQFSVERPDGSNFTLKIRSTKLEDSAMYFCASREGTGNSPLHFGNGTRLTVT.

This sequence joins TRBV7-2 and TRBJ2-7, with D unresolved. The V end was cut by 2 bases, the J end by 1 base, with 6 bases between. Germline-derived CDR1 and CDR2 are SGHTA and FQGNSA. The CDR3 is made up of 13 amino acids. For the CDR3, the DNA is TGTGCCAGCAGCTTATCCAATTCCTACGAGCAGTACTTC. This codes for CASSLSNSYEQYF.

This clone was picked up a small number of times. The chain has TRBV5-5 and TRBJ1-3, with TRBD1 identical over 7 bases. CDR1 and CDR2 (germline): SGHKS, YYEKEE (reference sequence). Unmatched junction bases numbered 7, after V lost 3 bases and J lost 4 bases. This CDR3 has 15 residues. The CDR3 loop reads CASSSLTGAGNTIYF. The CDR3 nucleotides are TGTGCCAGCAGCTCCCTTACAGGGGCCGGAAACACCATATATTTT.

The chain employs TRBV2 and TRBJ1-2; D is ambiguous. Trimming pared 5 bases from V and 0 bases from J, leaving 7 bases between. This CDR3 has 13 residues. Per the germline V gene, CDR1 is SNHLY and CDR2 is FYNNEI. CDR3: CASSPDSNYGYTF. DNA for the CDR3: TGTGCCAGCAGTCCAGATTCTAACTATGGCTACACCTTC.

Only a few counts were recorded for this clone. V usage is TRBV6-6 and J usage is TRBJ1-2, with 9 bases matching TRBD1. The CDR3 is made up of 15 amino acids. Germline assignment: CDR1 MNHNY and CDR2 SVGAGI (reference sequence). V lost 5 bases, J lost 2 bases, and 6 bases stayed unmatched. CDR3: CASSDTGGANYGYTF. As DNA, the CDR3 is TGTGCCAGCAGTGATACAGGGGGCGCCAACTATGGCTACACCTTC.

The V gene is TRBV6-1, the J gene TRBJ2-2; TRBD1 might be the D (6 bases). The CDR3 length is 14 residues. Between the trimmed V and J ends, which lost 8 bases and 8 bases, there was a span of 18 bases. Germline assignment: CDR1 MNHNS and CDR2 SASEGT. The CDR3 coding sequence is TGTGCCAGCGGGTCAGGGGCAGGTCGTGGGGAGCTGTTTTTT. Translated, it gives CASGSGAGRGELFF.

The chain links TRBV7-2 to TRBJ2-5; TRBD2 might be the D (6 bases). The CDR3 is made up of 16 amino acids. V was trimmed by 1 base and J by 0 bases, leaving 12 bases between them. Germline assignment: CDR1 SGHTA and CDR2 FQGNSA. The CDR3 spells CASSLDGGDHQETQYF. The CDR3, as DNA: TGTGCCAGCAGCTTAGACGGCGGGGACCACCAAGAGACCCAGTACTTC. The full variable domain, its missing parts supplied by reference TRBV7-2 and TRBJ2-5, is GAGVSQSPSNKVTEKGKDVELRCDPISGHTALYWYRQSLGQGLEFLIYFQGNSAPDKSGLPSDRFSAERTGGSVSTLTIQRTQQEDSAVYLCASSLDGGDHQETQYFGPGTRLLVL.

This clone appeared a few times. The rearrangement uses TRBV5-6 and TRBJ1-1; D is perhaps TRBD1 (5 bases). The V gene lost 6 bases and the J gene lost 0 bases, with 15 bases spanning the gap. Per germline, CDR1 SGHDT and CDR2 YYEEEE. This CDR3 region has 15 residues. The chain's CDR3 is CASTPAGRVNTEAFF. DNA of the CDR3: TGTGCCAGCACGCCGGCAGGGAGGGTGAACACTGAAGCTTTCTTT.

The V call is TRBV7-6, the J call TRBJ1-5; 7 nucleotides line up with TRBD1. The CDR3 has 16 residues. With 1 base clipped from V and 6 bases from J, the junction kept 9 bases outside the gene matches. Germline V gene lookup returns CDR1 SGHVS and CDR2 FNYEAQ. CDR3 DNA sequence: TGTGCCAGCAGCTTAGGCGGGGCAGGGGGAGTTCAGCCCCAGCATTTT. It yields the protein CASSLGGAGGVQPQHF.

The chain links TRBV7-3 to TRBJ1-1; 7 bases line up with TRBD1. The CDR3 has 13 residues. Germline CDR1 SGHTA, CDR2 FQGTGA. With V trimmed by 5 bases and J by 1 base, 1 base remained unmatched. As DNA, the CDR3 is TGTGCCAGCAGCCAGGGGGAGAACACTGAAGCTTTCTTT. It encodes CASSQGENTEAFF.

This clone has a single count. CDR3 DNA: TGTGCCATCAGTGAAGGGAGCTCTGGGGCCAACGTCCTGACTTTC. It codes for CAISEGSSGANVLTF. The chain links TRBV10-3 to TRBJ2-6, with D possibly TRBD2 on 5 matching bases. Germline CDR1 ENHRY, CDR2 SYGVKD. Deletions cut 3 bases from V and 0 bases from J, with 6 bases between. The CDR3 contains 15 residues.

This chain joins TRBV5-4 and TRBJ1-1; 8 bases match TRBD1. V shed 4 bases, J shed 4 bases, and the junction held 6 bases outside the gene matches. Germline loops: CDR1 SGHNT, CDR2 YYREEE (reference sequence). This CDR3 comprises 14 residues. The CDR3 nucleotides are TGTGCCAGCAGCACGGACAGGGAAGGCACTGAAGCTTTCTTT. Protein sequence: CASSTDREGTEAFF. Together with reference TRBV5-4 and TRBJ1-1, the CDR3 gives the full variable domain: ETGVTQSPTHLIKTRGQQVTLRCSSQSGHNTVSWYQQALGQGPQFIFQYYREEENGRGNFPPRFSGLQFPNYSSELNVNALELDDSALYLCASSTDREGTEAFFGQGTRLTVV.